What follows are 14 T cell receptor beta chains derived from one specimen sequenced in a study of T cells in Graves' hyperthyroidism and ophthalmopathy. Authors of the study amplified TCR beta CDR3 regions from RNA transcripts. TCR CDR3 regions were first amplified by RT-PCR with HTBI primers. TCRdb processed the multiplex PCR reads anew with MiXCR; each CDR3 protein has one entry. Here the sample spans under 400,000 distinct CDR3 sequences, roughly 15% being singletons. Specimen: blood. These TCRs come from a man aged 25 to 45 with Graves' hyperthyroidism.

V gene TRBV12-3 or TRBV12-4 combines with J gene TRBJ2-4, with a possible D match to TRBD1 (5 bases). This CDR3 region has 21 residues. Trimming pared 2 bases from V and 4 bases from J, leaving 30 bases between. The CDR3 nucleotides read TGTGCCAGCAGTTTAAATCTAATTCGTGGGGCCCTCCGCATCTTTAAAAACATTCAGTACTTC. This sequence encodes CASSLNLIRGALRIFKNIQYF.

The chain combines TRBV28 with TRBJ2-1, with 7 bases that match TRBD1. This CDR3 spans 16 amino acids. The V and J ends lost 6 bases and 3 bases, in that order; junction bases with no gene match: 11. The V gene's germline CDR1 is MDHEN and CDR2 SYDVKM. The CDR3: CASSHTRDRVYNEQFF. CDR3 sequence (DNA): TGTGCCAGCAGCCACACCCGGGACAGAGTCTACAATGAGCAGTTCTTC.

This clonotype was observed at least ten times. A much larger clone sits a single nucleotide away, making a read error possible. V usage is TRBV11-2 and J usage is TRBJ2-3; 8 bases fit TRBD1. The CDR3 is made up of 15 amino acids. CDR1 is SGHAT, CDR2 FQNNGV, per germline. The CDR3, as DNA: TGTGCCAGCAGCTCTGGGGACAGGAGCACAGATATGCAGTATTTT. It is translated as CASSSGDRSTDMQYF.

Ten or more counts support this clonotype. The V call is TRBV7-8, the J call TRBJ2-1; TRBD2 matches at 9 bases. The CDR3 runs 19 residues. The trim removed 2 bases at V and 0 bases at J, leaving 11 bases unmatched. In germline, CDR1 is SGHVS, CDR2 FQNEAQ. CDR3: CASSLSASGNSGSYNEQFF. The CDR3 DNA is TGTGCCAGCAGCTTATCGGCTAGCGGGAATTCGGGCTCCTACAATGAGCAGTTCTTC.

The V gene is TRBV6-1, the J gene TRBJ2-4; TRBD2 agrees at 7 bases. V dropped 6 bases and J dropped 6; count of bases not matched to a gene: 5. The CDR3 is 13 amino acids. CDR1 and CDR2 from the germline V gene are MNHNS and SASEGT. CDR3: CASSPSGPNIQYF. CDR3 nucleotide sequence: TGTGCCAGCAGCCCTAGCGGACCAAACATTCAGTACTTC.

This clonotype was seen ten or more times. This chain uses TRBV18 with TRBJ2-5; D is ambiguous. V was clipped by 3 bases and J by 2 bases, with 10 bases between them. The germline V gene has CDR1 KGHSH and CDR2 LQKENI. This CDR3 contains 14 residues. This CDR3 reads CASSPSVAQETQYF. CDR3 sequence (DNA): TGTGCCAGCTCACCGTCCGTAGCTCAAGAGACCCAGTACTTC.

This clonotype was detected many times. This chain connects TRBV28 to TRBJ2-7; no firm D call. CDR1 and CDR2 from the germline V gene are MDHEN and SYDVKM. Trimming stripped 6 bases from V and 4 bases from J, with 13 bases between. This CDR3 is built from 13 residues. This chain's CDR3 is CASSLMIGYEQYF. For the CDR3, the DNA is TGTGCCAGCAGCTTAATGATTGGGTACGAGCAGTACTTC. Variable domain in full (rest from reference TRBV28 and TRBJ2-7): DVKVTQSSRYLVKRTGEKVFLECVQDMDHENMFWYRQDPGLGLRLIYFSYDVKMKEKGDIPEGYSVSREKKERFSLILESASTNQTSMYLCASSLMIGYEQYFGPGTRLTVT.

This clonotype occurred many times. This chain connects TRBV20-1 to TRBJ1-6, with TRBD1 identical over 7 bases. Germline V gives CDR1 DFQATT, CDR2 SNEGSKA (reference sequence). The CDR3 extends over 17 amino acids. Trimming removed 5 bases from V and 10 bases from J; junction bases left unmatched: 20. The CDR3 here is CSAPLGGDRGAGSPLHF. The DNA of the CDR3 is TGCAGTGCTCCGTTAGGGGGCGACCGGGGGGCAGGGTCACCCCTCCACTTT.

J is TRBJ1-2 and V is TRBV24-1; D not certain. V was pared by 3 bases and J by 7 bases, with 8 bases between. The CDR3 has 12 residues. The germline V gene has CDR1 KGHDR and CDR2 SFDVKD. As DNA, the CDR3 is TGTGCCACCAGTGATCAAACCGGTGGCTACACCTTC. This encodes CATSDQTGGYTF.

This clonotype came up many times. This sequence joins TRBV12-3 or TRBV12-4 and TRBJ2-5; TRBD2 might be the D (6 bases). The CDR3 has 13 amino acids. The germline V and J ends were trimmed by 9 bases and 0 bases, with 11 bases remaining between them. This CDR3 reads CASTSSDQETQYF. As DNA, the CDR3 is TGTGCCAGTACATCTAGCGACCAAGAGACCCAGTACTTC.

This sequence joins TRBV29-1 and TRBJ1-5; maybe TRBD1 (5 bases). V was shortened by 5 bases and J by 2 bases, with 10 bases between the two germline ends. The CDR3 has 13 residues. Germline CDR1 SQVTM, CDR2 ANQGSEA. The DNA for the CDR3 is TGCAGCGTTAGGGGACGGCGCAATCAGCCCCAGCATTTT. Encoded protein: CSVRGRRNQPQHF.

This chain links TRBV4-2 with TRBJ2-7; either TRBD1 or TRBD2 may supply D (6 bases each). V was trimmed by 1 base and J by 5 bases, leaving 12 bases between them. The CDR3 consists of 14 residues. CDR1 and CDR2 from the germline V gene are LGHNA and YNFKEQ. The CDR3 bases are TGTGCCAGCAGCCAAGTAGGGGGGACCCACGAGCAGTACTTC. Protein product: CASSQVGGTHEQYF.

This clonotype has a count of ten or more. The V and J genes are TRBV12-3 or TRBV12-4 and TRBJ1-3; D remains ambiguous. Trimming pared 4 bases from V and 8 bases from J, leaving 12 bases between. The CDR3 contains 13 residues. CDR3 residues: CASSSLTEDTIYF. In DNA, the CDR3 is TGTGCCAGCAGTTCCCTCACGGAGGACACCATATATTTT.

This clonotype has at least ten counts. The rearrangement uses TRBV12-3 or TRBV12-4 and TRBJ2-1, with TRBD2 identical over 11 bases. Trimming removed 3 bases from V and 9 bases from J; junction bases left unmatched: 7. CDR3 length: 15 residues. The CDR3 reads CASSFSGRAWGEQFF. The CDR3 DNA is TGTGCCAGCAGTTTTAGCGGGAGGGCCTGGGGTGAGCAGTTCTTC.